The source of this T cell receptor beta chain is a study of CD4+ T cells in melanoma. Study-wide points: CD8+ T cell, macrophage and B cell function reportedly correlated with neoantigen-specific CD4+ T cells. Diverse differentiation states were reported for melanoma neoantigen-specific CD4+ T cells.

This CDR3 has 13 amino acids. V lost 0 bases and J lost 8, with 10 bases in between. Looked up from germline, CDR1 is SGHTA and CDR2 is FQGTGA. Assay: immunoSEQ multiplex PCR; the TCRdb copy retains only in-frame clones and omits some. The data hold about 10,000 clones, with around three quarters observed a single time. This clone appeared once. Its antigen is currently unknown. The chain is built from TRBV7-3 and TRBJ1-1; D possibly corresponds to TRBD1 (6 bases). The TCR sequence derives from a human donor with melanoma. What was sequenced was cells from a culture (not recorded whether cultured in vitro). CDR3 amino acids: CASSLTGAGEAFF. DNA of the CDR3: TGTGCCAGCAGCTTAACGGGGGCAGGGGAAGCTTTCTTT. Based on the CDR3 plus reference TRBV7-3 and TRBJ1-1, the full variable domain is GAGVSQTPSNKVTEKGKYVELRCDPISGHTALYWYRQSLGQGPEFLIYFQGTGAADDSGLPNDRFFAVRPEGSVSTLKIQRTERGDSAVYLCASSLTGAGEAFFGQGTRLTVV.